Sequencing of this T cell receptor (beta chain) was carried out in a study of shared clonotypes between healthy human individuals. Germline lookup yields CDR1 SNHLY and CDR2 FYNNEI. Trimming cost V 3 bases and J 0 bases, with 11 bases left between them. The CDR3 loop spans 15 amino acids. The table came from immunoSEQ multiplex PCR; TCRdb's copy has only in-frame clones and leaves some out. The repertoire holds some 530,000 clones, with roughly 80% as singletons. This receptor was identified in a woman aged 40 to 50 in good health. Some clones in this sample may be carry-over from other donors' samples. V and J are TRBV2 and TRBJ1-1; D unclear. Sequenced: PBMCs. In DNA form, the CDR3 reads TGTGCCAGCAGTGAGGGCAGGACCTTGAACACTGAAGCTTTCTTT. It specifies CASSEGRTLNTEAFF.